This paragraph covers one T cell receptor (beta chain) sequence. The antigen is not known. Using RNA transcripts, the TCR beta CDR3 regions were amplified. First-round RT-PCR employed HTBI primers, with a second-round multiplex PCR after it. Each CDR3 protein is one row after TCRdb ran MiXCR on the multiplex PCR reads. The table includes 900,000 to 1,200,000 distinct CDR3 sequences, approximately 35% detected once. The source of the sample is a study of Graves' ophthalmopathy and Graves' hyperthyroidism. General study findings and limits: A model of 13 signatures distinguished ophthalmopathy from stable hyperthyroidism at less than 90% sensitivity and 81.08% specificity.

The sample was peripheral blood or thyroid tissue (not recorded which). The clonotype was recovered from an adult man with Graves' hyperthyroidism.

The CDR3 DNA sequence: TGCGCCAGCAGTGAAGGCCTAGCGGGATGGGGCGAGCAGTACTTC. This encodes CASSEGLAGWGEQYF. This sequence joins TRBV10-2 and TRBJ2-7; 9 bases are a match to TRBD2. The CDR3 extends over 15 amino acids. Trimming removed 3 bases from V and 6 bases from J; junction bases left unmatched: 9. Germline assignment: CDR1 WSHSY and CDR2 SAAADI.